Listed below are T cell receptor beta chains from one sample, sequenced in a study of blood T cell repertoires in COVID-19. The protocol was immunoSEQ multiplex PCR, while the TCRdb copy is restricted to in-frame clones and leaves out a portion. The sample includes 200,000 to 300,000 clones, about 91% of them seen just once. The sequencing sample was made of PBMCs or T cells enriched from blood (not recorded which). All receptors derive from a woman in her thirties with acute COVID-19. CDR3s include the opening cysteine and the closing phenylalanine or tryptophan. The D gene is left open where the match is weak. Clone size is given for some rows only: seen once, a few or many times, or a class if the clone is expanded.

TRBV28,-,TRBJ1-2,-,CASLGVHSGYTF,TGTGCCAGCTTAGGGGTTCATAGCGGCTACACCTTC
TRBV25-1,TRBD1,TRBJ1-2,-,CASRGQAQWAYGYTF,TGTGCCAGCAGAGGACAGGCCCAGTGGGCCTATGGCTACACCTTC
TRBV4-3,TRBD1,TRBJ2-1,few,CASSDGTGDNEQFF,TGCGCCAGCAGTGACGGGACAGGGGACAATGAGCAGTTCTTC
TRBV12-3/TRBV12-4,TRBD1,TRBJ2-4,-,CASSTDRADIQYF,TGTGCCAGCAGCACCGACAGGGCGGACATTCAGTACTTC
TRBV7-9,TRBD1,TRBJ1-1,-,CASRATQGAEAFF,TGTGCCAGCCGGGCAACGCAGGGGGCTGAAGCTTTCTTT
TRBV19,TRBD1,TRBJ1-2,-,CASQTGVNYGYTF,TGTGCCAGTCAAACAGGGGTTAACTATGGCTACACCTTC
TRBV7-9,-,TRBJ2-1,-,CASSEALRISSYNEQFF,TGTGCCAGCAGCGAAGCCCTTCGAATTAGCTCCTACAATGAGCAGTTCTTC
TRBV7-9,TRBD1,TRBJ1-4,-,CASSHEGAANEKLFF,TGTGCCAGCAGCCACGAGGGGGCAGCTAATGAAAAACTGTTTTTT
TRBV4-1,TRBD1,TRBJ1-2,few,CASSTPGTANYGYTF,TGCGCCAGCAGCACACCCGGGACAGCTAACTATGGCTACACCTTC
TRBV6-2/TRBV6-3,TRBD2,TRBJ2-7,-,CASSPSSGGTAYEQYF,TGTGCCAGCAGCCCCTCCAGCGGGGGCACGGCATACGAGCAGTACTTC
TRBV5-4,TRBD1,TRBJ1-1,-,CASRPEQGAESEAFF,TGTGCCAGCAGACCGGAACAGGGGGCTGAATCAGAAGCTTTCTTT
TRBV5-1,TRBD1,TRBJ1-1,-,CASSLLPGGSEAFF,TGCGCCAGCAGCTTGCTCCCAGGGGGCTCTGAAGCTTTCTTT
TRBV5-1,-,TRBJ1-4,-,CASSFGGVRLNEKLFF,TGCGCCAGCAGCTTCGGGGGGGTCCGACTTAATGAAAAACTGTTTTTT
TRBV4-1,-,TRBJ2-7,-,CASSQQPVTMGLYHEQYF,TGCGCCAGCAGCCAGCAACCTGTGACGATGGGGCTTTACCACGAGCAGTACTTC
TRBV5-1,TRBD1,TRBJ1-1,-,CASSLGVTGPLNTEAFF,TGCGCCAGCAGCTTGGGGGTGACAGGGCCATTGAACACTGAAGCTTTCTTT
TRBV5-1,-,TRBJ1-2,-,CASSLGQGGGYTF,TGCGCCAGCAGCTTAGGGCAGGGAGGTGGCTACACCTTC
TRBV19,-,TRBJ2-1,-,CASRLGEGAYNEQFF,TGTGCCAGTAGACTGGGAGAAGGAGCCTACAATGAGCAGTTCTTC
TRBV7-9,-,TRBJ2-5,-,CASSFSLSETQYF,TGTGCCAGCAGCTTTTCCCTTTCCGAGACCCAGTACTTC
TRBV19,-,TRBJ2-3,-,CASSLTGREDTQYF,TGTGCCAGTAGTTTGACAGGAAGGGAAGATACGCAGTATTTT
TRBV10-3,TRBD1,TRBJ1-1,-,CAISPPGQGYTEAFF,TGTGCCATCAGCCCTCCGGGACAGGGTTACACTGAAGCTTTCTTT
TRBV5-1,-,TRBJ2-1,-,CASSLDNNEQFF,TGCGCCAGCAGCTTGGATAACAATGAGCAGTTCTTC
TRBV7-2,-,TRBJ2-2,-,CASSPHFVGELFF,TGTGCCAGCAGCCCCCACTTCGTCGGGGAGCTGTTTTTT
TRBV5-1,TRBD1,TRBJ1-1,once,CASSLRAGGSEAFF,TGCGCCAGCAGCTTGAGAGCAGGGGGTTCTGAAGCTTTCTTT
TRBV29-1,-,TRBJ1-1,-,CSVDRLNTEAFF,TGCAGCGTTGACAGATTGAACACTGAAGCTTTCTTT
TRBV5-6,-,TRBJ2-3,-,CASSPVGGGLADTQYF,TGTGCCAGCAGCCCGGTCGGTGGGGGGTTGGCAGATACGCAGTATTTT
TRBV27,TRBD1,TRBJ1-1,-,CASWTGETEAFF,TGTGCCAGCTGGACAGGGGAGACTGAAGCTTTCTTT
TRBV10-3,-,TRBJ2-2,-,CAISWTVNTGELFF,TGTGCCATCAGCTGGACAGTGAACACCGGGGAGCTGTTTTTT
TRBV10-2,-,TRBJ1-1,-,CASRAGDLNTEAFF,TGCGCCAGCAGAGCAGGGGATCTAAACACTGAAGCTTTCTTT
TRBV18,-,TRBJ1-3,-,CASSPGGAAGNTIYF,TGTGCCAGCTCACCCGGAGGGGCGGCTGGAAACACCATATATTTT
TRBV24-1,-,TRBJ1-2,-,CATSAKPTRTNPPIFF,TGTGCCACCAGTGCAAAACCGACAAGAACCAACCCCCCTATCTTCTTC
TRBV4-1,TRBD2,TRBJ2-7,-,CASSPPREGEQYF,TGCGCCAGCAGCCCCCCGAGGGAGGGCGAGCAGTACTTC
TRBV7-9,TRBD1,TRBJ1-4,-,CASSSNNRDRPEKLFF,TGTGCCAGCAGCTCAAACAACCGGGACAGGCCAGAAAAACTGTTTTTT
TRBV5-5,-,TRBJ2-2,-,CASSLIDRHNTGELFF,TGTGCCAGCAGCCTTATAGACAGGCACAACACCGGGGAGCTGTTTTTT
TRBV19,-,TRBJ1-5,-,CASRSPPGGNQPQHF,TGTGCCAGTAGAAGTCCCCCGGGGGGCAATCAGCCCCAGCATTTT
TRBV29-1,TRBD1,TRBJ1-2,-,CSVVPSGQDYGYTF,TGCAGCGTCGTACCCTCGGGACAGGACTATGGCTACACCTTC